Shown below are 30 T cell receptor beta chains from a single sample sequenced in a study of blood T cell repertoires in COVID-19. Using immunoSEQ multiplex PCR, the repertoire was profiled, and TCRdb retains in-frame clones only, with some absent. The sample lists about 380,000 clones; around 87% were seen once. Sample: PBMCs or T cells enriched from blood (not recorded which). All receptors derive from a man between 25 and 39 years old who had recovered from COVID-19.

This chain uses TRBV7-8 with TRBJ1-2; D is possibly TRBD1 (5 bases). This CDR3 contains 16 residues. Germline CDR1 and CDR2: SGHVS and FQNEAQ. V dropped 0 bases and J dropped 7 bases, with 18 bases sitting between them. CDR3 DNA: TGTGCCAGCAGCTTAGCGAGAAGGGGCGAGGTCCGTGGCTACACCTTC. This gives the protein CASSLARRGEVRGYTF.

In regard to this clone: A read error may produce the germline difference seen at one junction end. The chain couples TRBV7-7 to TRBJ2-3; 8 nucleotides agree with TRBD2. This CDR3 region has 15 residues. The V gene's germline CDR1 is SSHAT and CDR2 FNYEAQ (reference sequence). In DNA, the CDR3 is TGTGCTAGCAGCTACCGGGGGGGTGTCGGAGATACGCAGTATTTT. Translation: CASSYRGGVGDTQYF.

The chain uses TRBV7-9 and TRBJ2-5; D possibly corresponds to TRBD2 (5 bases). The germline gives CDR1 SEHNR, CDR2 FQNEAQ (reference sequence). Trimming removed 1 base at V and 5 bases at J, with 14 bases between. The CDR3 spans 15 residues. The CDR3 sequence: CASSLDRGMSETQYF. CDR3 nucleotides: TGTGCCAGCAGCTTAGATCGGGGAATGAGCGAGACCCAGTACTTC.

The chain uses TRBV6-5 and TRBJ1-2; D is possibly TRBD1 (6 bases). V lost 2 bases and J lost 1, with 11 bases in between. Germline CDR1 and CDR2: MNHEY and SVGAGI. This CDR3 is built from 15 residues. This chain's CDR3 is CASSYLTGRNYGYTF. The CDR3 DNA sequence: TGTGCCAGCAGTTACCTCACAGGGCGTAACTATGGCTACACCTTC.

This clone was seen only once. This chain uses TRBV7-9 with TRBJ1-1; maybe TRBD1 (6 bases). This CDR3 spans 12 amino acids. The V gene's germline CDR1 is SEHNR and CDR2 FQNEAQ (reference sequence). Deletions cut 5 bases from V and 12 bases from J, with 16 bases between. The CDR3 region has the DNA TGTGCCAGCAGCCCCTCGGGGAGGGGGTCTTTCTTT. Amino acid sequence: CASSPSGRGSFF.

The chain is built from TRBV9 and TRBJ1-2; D is undetermined. The CDR3 length is 13 residues. Per the germline V gene, CDR1 is SGDLS and CDR2 is YYNGEE. Deletions cut 2 bases from V and 0 bases from J, with 5 bases between. This chain's CDR3 is CASSVWPNYGYTF. DNA of the CDR3: TGTGCCAGCAGCGTTTGGCCTAACTATGGCTACACCTTC.

The chain employs TRBV5-1 and TRBJ1-6; TRBD1 aligns across 7 bases. The CDR3 runs 15 residues. J was trimmed by 2 bases and V by 3 bases; bases with no gene match: 2. Germline V gives CDR1 SGHRS, CDR2 YFSETQ. The CDR3 nucleotides are TGCGCCAGCAGCTCGACAGGGACCTATAATTCACCCCTCCACTTT. Amino acid sequence: CASSSTGTYNSPLHF.

The rearrangement links TRBV2 to TRBJ2-5, with TRBD2 identical over 13 bases. Unmatched junction bases numbered 12, after V lost 10 bases and J lost 1 base. This CDR3 contains 17 residues. CDR1 and CDR2 from the germline V gene are SNHLY and FYNNEI. CDR3 amino acids: CATELPGLAGTQETQYF. CDR3 bases: TGTGCCACCGAACTACCGGGACTAGCGGGGACCCAAGAGACCCAGTACTTC.

This clone appeared a single time. V is TRBV19 and J is TRBJ2-7, with TRBD2 matching over 7 bases. Looked up from germline, CDR1 is LNHDA and CDR2 is SQIVND (reference sequence). V was clipped by 5 bases and J by 4 bases; unmatched bases: 2. The CDR3 sequence is 12 residues long. CDR3 nucleotide sequence: TGTGCCAGTAGTGGACTAGGGTACGAGCAGTACTTC. This translates into CASSGLGYEQYF.

The V and J genes are TRBV4-3 and TRBJ2-3; 8 nucleotides match TRBD2. The CDR3 covers 13 residues. Germline lookup yields CDR1 LGHNA and CDR2 YSLEER. V shed 1 base and J 6 bases; nucleotides not matched to a gene: 0. The CDR3 sequence is CASSQAGGDTQYF. The CDR3 DNA reads TGCGCCAGCAGCCAAGCGGGGGGGGATACGCAGTATTTT.

V and J are TRBV9 and TRBJ2-5, with TRBD2 as a possible D gene (5 bases). V lost 4 bases, J lost 3 bases, and 13 bases lay in between. The CDR3 extends over 14 amino acids. Germline CDR1 SGDLS, CDR2 YYNGEE. CDR3 residues: CASSTPGVEETQYF. The CDR3 coding sequence is TGTGCCAGCAGCACCCCCGGGGTGGAAGAGACCCAGTACTTC.

The V and J genes are TRBV6-1 and TRBJ1-6; 8 bases are a match to TRBD1. V lost 2 bases, J lost 10 bases, and 4 bases stayed unmatched. The CDR3 is made up of 14 amino acids. Looked up from germline, CDR1 is MNHNS and CDR2 is SASEGT. The CDR3 nucleotides read TGTGCCAGCAGTGAATTGGACAGGGAGTCACCCCTCCACTTT. Protein: CASSELDRESPLHF.

About this clone: This sample includes further DNA sequences coding for the same CDR3. J is TRBJ2-4 and V is TRBV5-5; TRBD1 matches at 9 bases. The CDR3 consists of 14 residues. The ends lost 6 bases at V and 4 bases at J; junction bases unmatched: 5. Germline values: CDR1 SGHKS, CDR2 YYEKEE (reference sequence). CDR3 loop: CASTYDRGKNIQYF. The CDR3 bases are TGTGCCAGCACCTATGACAGGGGGAAAAACATTCAGTACTTC.

The gene calls are TRBV27 and TRBJ2-7, with no clear D. Trimming left V 5 bases short and J 3 bases short, with 17 bases between. The germline V gene has CDR1 MNHEY and CDR2 SMNVEV (reference sequence). The CDR3 covers 15 residues. As DNA, the CDR3 is TGTGCCAGCAGTCGGGTCCCAATAGGAAGCTACGAGCAGTACTTC. This codes for CASSRVPIGSYEQYF.

The V and J genes are TRBV7-6 and TRBJ1-2, with 11 positions matching TRBD1. The junction had 5 bases not matched to a gene; V was cut back by 5 bases and J by 3 bases. Per the germline V gene, CDR1 is SGHVS and CDR2 is FNYEAQ. The CDR3 has 15 amino acids. CDR3 loop: CASSPGQGADYGYTF. The CDR3 region has the DNA TGTGCCAGCAGCCCCGGACAGGGGGCTGACTATGGCTACACCTTC. The entire variable domain, with the rest obtained from reference TRBV7-6 and TRBJ1-2, is as follows: GAGVSQSPRYKVTKRGQDVALRCDPISGHVSLYWYRQALGQGPEFLTYFNYEAQQDKSGLPNDRFSAERPEGSISTLTIQRTEQRDSAMYRCASSPGQGADYGYTFGSGTRLTVV.

The chain couples TRBV15 to TRBJ2-2; 8 bases are a match to TRBD1. V lost 1 base and J lost 2; bases outside the gene matches: 15. Germline V lookup: CDR1 LNHNV, CDR2 YYDKDF (reference sequence). The CDR3 contains 20 residues. The chain's CDR3 is CATSRVPPPQGVSNTGELFF. For the CDR3, the DNA is TGTGCCACCAGCAGAGTACCCCCCCCACAGGGGGTATCTAACACCGGGGAGCTGTTTTTT.

The J gene is TRBJ1-4, the V gene TRBV9; D is possibly TRBD1 (5 bases). This CDR3 is built from 15 residues. Between the trimmed V and J ends, which lost 4 bases and 5 bases, there was a span of 15 bases. The V gene's germline CDR1 is SGDLS and CDR2 YYNGEE. CDR3: CASSIGGTGNEKLFF. The CDR3 coding sequence is TGTGCCAGCAGCATCGGGGGGACGGGGAATGAAAAACTGTTTTTT.

This clone turned up a few times. The chain carries TRBV5-4 and TRBJ1-5; D is perhaps TRBD1 (5 bases). CDR1 is SGHNT and CDR2 is YYREEE in the germline V gene (reference sequence). V gave up 4 bases and J gave up 9 bases, with 14 bases separating them. CDR3 length: 13 amino acids. CDR3 in amino acids: CASSLDSVGPQHF. The CDR3 DNA follows: TGTGCCAGCAGCCTCGACAGCGTGGGGCCCCAGCATTTT.

The V and J genes are TRBV4-2 and TRBJ1-2, with D perhaps matching TRBD1 (5 bases). V gave up 0 bases and J gave up 8 bases, with 13 bases separating them. This CDR3 is 14 amino acids long. The germline V gene has CDR1 LGHNA and CDR2 YNFKEQ. The CDR3 reads CASSQDGHRVGYTF. The CDR3 bases are TGTGCCAGCAGCCAAGATGGACATCGGGTCGGCTACACCTTC.

The V and J genes are TRBV11-2 and TRBJ1-2; 8 nucleotides agree with TRBD1. The CDR3 has 14 amino acids. V was clipped by 5 bases and J by 6 bases; unmatched bases: 8. Per the germline V gene, CDR1 is SGHAT and CDR2 is FQNNGV. The CDR3, as DNA: TGTGCCAGCAGCCATGGGACAGGCCTAAATGGCTACACCTTC. Encoded protein: CASSHGTGLNGYTF.

This clone was seen a single time. One end of the junction fails to match germline, which may point to a read error. This rearrangement joins TRBV18 to TRBJ1-2; 10 nucleotides line up with TRBD1. The V gene's germline CDR1 is KGHSH and CDR2 LQKENI. This CDR3 region has 12 residues. The CDR3 DNA reads as TGTGCCAGCTCACCGGGACAGGGGACTATGTCCTTC. It translates to CASSPGQGTMSF.

The chain recombines TRBV29-1 with TRBJ2-5; D may be TRBD2 (7 bases). V lost 4 bases and J lost 7, with 13 bases in between. CDR3 length: 12 amino acids. CDR1 is SQVTM, CDR2 ANQGSEA, per germline. The CDR3 sequence: CSVGGGRGTQYF. The CDR3 nucleotides read TGCAGCGTTGGCGGGGGCCGGGGGACCCAGTACTTC.

The gene calls are TRBV2 and TRBJ2-5; D not resolved. The germline V gene has CDR1 SNHLY and CDR2 FYNNEI. This CDR3 has 13 residues. The germline V and J ends were trimmed by 2 bases and 1 base, with 5 bases remaining between them. The CDR3 loop reads CASSEQFQETQYF. The CDR3 nucleotides are TGTGCCAGCAGTGAACAGTTCCAAGAGACCCAGTACTTC.

This clone was found a few times. This chain joins TRBV7-8 and TRBJ1-5; 9 nucleotides align to TRBD1. J gave up 5 bases and V 5 bases, and 10 bases lay outside the gene matches. Per the germline V gene, CDR1 is SGHVS and CDR2 is FQNEAQ. The length of the CDR3 is 16 residues. The CDR3 reads CASSPLAGQGHQPQHF. CDR3 coding DNA: TGTGCCAGCAGCCCACTTGCGGGACAGGGCCATCAGCCCCAGCATTTT.

The V and J genes are TRBV14 and TRBJ1-3; possible D gene TRBD1, 5 bases. V was clipped by 1 base and J by 2 bases, with 15 bases between them. The CDR3 sequence is 17 residues long. Germline lookup yields CDR1 SGHDN and CDR2 FVKESK. The CDR3 bases are TGTGCCAGCAGCCAAGGTTGGGGCAGGGCCCCTGGAAACACCATATATTTT. Amino acid sequence: CASSQGWGRAPGNTIYF. The entire variable domain, with the rest obtained from reference TRBV14 and TRBJ1-3, is as follows: EAGVTQFPSHSVIEKGQTVTLRCDPISGHDNLYWYRRVMGKEIKFLLHFVKESKQDESGMPNNRFLAERTGGTYSTLKVQPAELEDSGVYFCASSQGWGRAPGNTIYFGEGSWLTVV.

The chain is built from TRBV6-2 or TRBV6-3 and TRBJ1-2; no clear D. V lost 2 bases and J 7 bases, leaving 11 bases between the germline ends. This CDR3 comprises 13 residues. CDR1 is MNHEY, CDR2 SVGEGT, per germline. CDR3 DNA sequence: TGTGCCAGCAGTTACGGGCTATCATCTGGCTACACCTTC. Translation gives CASSYGLSSGYTF.

The chain recombines TRBV13 with TRBJ2-2; TRBD2 is a possible D gene (5 bases). The germline V gene has CDR1 PRHDT and CDR2 FYEKMQ (reference sequence). Trimming shortened V by 0 bases and J by 6 bases, and 14 bases separated the two germline ends. CDR3 length equals 16 residues. The CDR3 sequence is CASSLGRGPRAGELFF. DNA for the CDR3: TGTGCCAGCAGCTTAGGTCGAGGGCCCCGGGCCGGGGAGCTGTTTTTT.

The chain joins TRBV25-1 to TRBJ1-4; tentatively, D is TRBD1 (5 bases). CDR3 size: 13 residues. Germline V gene data show CDR1 as MGHDK and CDR2 as SYGVNS. Trimming removed 6 bases at V and 8 bases at J, with 13 bases between. The CDR3, as DNA: TGTGCCAGCAGATCATCCCGGGGGGAAAAACTGTTTTTT. Residues: CASRSSRGEKLFF.

A note on this clone: At the DNA level, this CDR3 is encoded by other sequences in the same sample as well. This chain uses TRBV18 with TRBJ2-2; D may be TRBD2 (6 bases). There are 15 residues in the CDR3. Trimming cost V 0 bases and J 1 base, with 6 bases left between them. Germline values: CDR1 KGHSH, CDR2 LQKENI. The CDR3 protein is CASSPPSGNTGELFF. CDR3 sequence (DNA): TGTGCCAGCTCACCACCTAGCGGGAACACCGGGGAGCTGTTTTTT.

The chain carries TRBV4-1 and TRBJ1-2; D is perhaps TRBD1 (6 bases). The V end was cut by 0 bases, the J end by 5 bases, with 19 bases between. The CDR3 is made up of 17 amino acids. Germline lookup yields CDR1 MGHRA and CDR2 YSYEKL. The CDR3 reads CASSQDSGRGASYGYTF. As DNA, the CDR3 is TGCGCCAGCAGCCAAGATTCCGGCAGGGGAGCTTCGTATGGCTACACCTTC.